Presented here are 22 T cell receptor beta chains from one specimen sequenced in a study of blood T cell repertoires in COVID-19. Generated by immunoSEQ multiplex PCR, the TCRdb table keeps only in-frame clones and is missing some. This sample yields fewer than 90,000 clones, of which about four fifths are seen a single time; about an eighth belongs to the top ten. Sequenced material: peripheral blood. All receptors derive from a human donor in a cohort sampled during active COVID-19.

V and J are TRBV24-1 and TRBJ2-1; 9 bases fit TRBD2. CDR1 KGHDR and CDR2 SFDVKD come from the germline V gene. There are 14 residues in the CDR3. V trimming: 6 bases; J trimming: 3 bases; junction bases outside the gene matches: 2. CDR3 bases: TGTGCCACCAGTCCAGCGGGAGGCTACAATGAGCAGTTCTTC. This sequence encodes CATSPAGGYNEQFF.

In this sample, this clone turned up a few times. The chain employs TRBV5-4 and TRBJ1-6; D is perhaps TRBD1 (6 bases). Per germline, CDR1 SGHNT and CDR2 YYREEE (reference sequence). CDR3 length: 15 amino acids. CDR3 residues: CAGAYRAMGNSPLHF. The CDR3 DNA reads TGTGCGGGAGCATACAGGGCAATGGGCAATTCACCCCTCCACTTT.

The chain is built from TRBV5-1 and TRBJ1-1; D may be TRBD1 (5 bases). CDR1 and CDR2 (germline): SGHRS, YFSETQ. V lost 4 bases and J 1 base, leaving 8 bases between the germline ends. The CDR3 contains 13 residues. The CDR3 reads CASSVDRNTEAFF. CDR3 nucleotides: TGCGCCAGCAGCGTAGACAGGAACACTGAAGCTTTCTTT.

The chain links TRBV28 to TRBJ2-7; 11 bases map to TRBD2. CDR1 is MDHEN, CDR2 SYDVKM, per germline. The CDR3 contains 13 residues. V shed 5 bases, J shed 9 bases, and the junction held 6 bases outside the gene matches. This CDR3 reads CASSISGRAGQYF. The CDR3 nucleotides read TGTGCCAGCAGTATTAGCGGGAGGGCCGGGCAGTACTTC.

This clone was seen more than once but under ten times. The V and J genes are TRBV4-2 and TRBJ2-7; TRBD1 aligns across 11 bases. The CDR3 is 14 amino acids. V lost 4 bases to trimming and J lost 5 bases; unmatched junction nucleotides: 4. Germline V gives CDR1 LGHNA, CDR2 YNFKEQ. CDR3 amino acids: CASSPRTGGHEQYF. In DNA, the CDR3 is TGTGCCAGCAGCCCACGGACAGGGGGCCACGAGCAGTACTTC.

The chain uses TRBV7-9 and TRBJ2-7, with 7 bases fitting TRBD2. With 5 bases clipped from V and 2 bases from J, the junction kept 12 bases outside the gene matches. Per the germline V gene, CDR1 is SEHNR and CDR2 is FQNEAQ (reference sequence). The CDR3 runs to 16 residues. The CDR3 bases are TGTGCCAGCAGCCCCCACCAGGCGGGACTAACCTACGAGCAGTACTTC. It codes for CASSPHQAGLTYEQYF.

CDR3 sequence reads: CASSPMWQLNTEAFF. The CDR3 coding sequence is TGTGCCAGCAGCCCCATGTGGCAGTTGAACACTGAAGCTTTCTTT. The rearrangement uses TRBV7-2 and TRBJ1-1, with no clear D. Germline V lookup: CDR1 SGHTA, CDR2 FQGNSA. The CDR3 spans 15 residues. Trimming shortened V by 5 bases and J by 0 bases, and 13 bases separated the two germline ends.

The genes are TRBV6-6 and TRBJ2-1, with 14 nucleotides matching TRBD2. The length of the CDR3 is 15 residues. The germline gives CDR1 MNHNY, CDR2 SVGAGI (reference sequence). J gave up 10 bases and V 2 bases, and 4 bases lay outside the gene matches. DNA for the CDR3: TGTGCCAGCAGTTACGGGGGACTAGCGGGGGAAGAGCAGTTCTTC. It specifies CASSYGGLAGEEQFF.

This clone was counted once. This sequence joins TRBV18 and TRBJ1-3; maybe TRBD1 (5 bases). In germline, CDR1 is KGHSH, CDR2 LQKENI. The CDR3 sequence is 16 residues long. Trimming removed 3 bases at V and 0 bases at J, with 12 bases between. CDR3 coding DNA: TGTGCCAGCTCACCCTCCGCAGGGTACTCTGGAAACACCATATATTTT. This translates into CASSPSAGYSGNTIYF. Full variable domain (outside the CDR3, taken from reference TRBV18 and TRBJ1-3): NAGVMQNPRHLVRRRGQEARLRCSPMKGHSHVYWYRQLPEEGLKFMVYLQKENIIDESGMPKERFSAEFPKEGPSILRIQQVVRGDSAAYFCASSPSAGYSGNTIYFGEGSWLTVV.

On this clone itself: An end of the junction does not agree with germline; a read error may underlie this. This sequence joins TRBV5-1 and TRBJ2-2; D is possibly TRBD1 (6 bases). CDR3 length: 16 amino acids. Germline-derived CDR1 and CDR2 are SGHRS and YFSETQ. The CDR3 region has the DNA TGCGCCAGCAGCTTGATGATGGGGGCGAACGCCGGGGAGCTGTTTTTT. As protein: CASSLMMGANAGELFF.

This clone was seen only a few times. V and J are TRBV5-4 and TRBJ1-2; D is ambiguous. This CDR3 is built from 14 residues. The V end was cut by 0 bases, the J end by 6 bases, with 12 bases between. Per the germline V gene, CDR1 is SGHNT and CDR2 is YYREEE (reference sequence). The CDR3 protein is CASSLDYRAHGYTF. CDR3 DNA: TGTGCCAGCAGCTTGGATTACCGCGCCCATGGCTACACCTTC. Based on the CDR3 plus reference TRBV5-4 and TRBJ1-2, the full variable domain is ETGVTQSPTHLIKTRGQQVTLRCSSQSGHNTVSWYQQALGQGPQFIFQYYREEENGRGNFPPRFSGLQFPNYSSELNVNALELDDSALYLCASSLDYRAHGYTFGSGTRLTVV.

The chain joins TRBV5-5 to TRBJ2-7, with D possibly TRBD2 on 5 matching bases. Deletions cut 0 bases from V and 3 bases from J, with 10 bases between. Germline V gene lookup returns CDR1 SGHKS and CDR2 YYEKEE (reference sequence). CDR3 length equals 14 residues. This chain's CDR3 is CASSLAPGNYEQYF. The CDR3 DNA reads as TGTGCCAGCAGCTTGGCGCCCGGGAACTACGAGCAGTACTTC.

The chain combines TRBV6-5 with TRBJ1-4; D ambiguous. The CDR3 is made up of 15 amino acids. With 0 bases removed from V and 7 bases from J, the gap between germline ends came to 12 bases. Germline CDR1 is MNHEY and CDR2 is SVGAGI. For the CDR3, the DNA is TGTGCCAGCAGTTACTCTGGGTCGGCGGGTGAAAAACTGTTTTTT. This codes for CASSYSGSAGEKLFF.

The rearrangement links TRBV19 to TRBJ1-2, with D possibly TRBD1 on 6 matching bases. The germline gives CDR1 LNHDA, CDR2 SQIVND (reference sequence). The CDR3 length is 13 residues. The germline V and J ends were trimmed by 5 bases and 2 bases, with 9 bases remaining between them. The CDR3 loop is CASSEDRNYGYTF. CDR3 coding DNA: TGTGCCAGTAGTGAGGACAGAAACTATGGCTACACCTTC.

The chain joins TRBV7-9 to TRBJ2-1; 7 nucleotides align to TRBD2. CDR3 length: 13 residues. The V and J ends lost 1 base and 7 bases, in that order; junction bases with no gene match: 1. CDR1 and CDR2 from the germline V gene are SEHNR and FQNEAQ (reference sequence). The CDR3 loop is CASSLGEGNEQFF. CDR3 DNA sequence: TGTGCCAGCAGCTTAGGGGAGGGAAATGAGCAGTTCTTC.

The rearrangement joins TRBV5-4 to TRBJ2-5, with a possible D match to TRBD1 (5 bases). The V gene's germline CDR1 is SGHNT and CDR2 YYREEE (reference sequence). The CDR3 loop spans 14 amino acids. Trimming shortened V by 5 bases and J by 0 bases, and 11 bases separated the two germline ends. CDR3 amino acids: CASRPSGYQETQYF. For the CDR3, the DNA is TGTGCCAGCAGACCTTCAGGGTACCAAGAGACCCAGTACTTC.

The V call is TRBV5-1, the J call TRBJ2-2, with 13 bases identical to TRBD2. This CDR3 spans 18 amino acids. The J segment lost 0 bases and the V segment lost 2 bases, leaving 4 bases of the junction unmatched. The germline V gene has CDR1 SGHRS and CDR2 YFSETQ. CDR3 in DNA: TGCGCCAGCAGCTTCGACGGGACTAGCGGGACGAACACCGGGGAGCTGTTTTTT. This sequence encodes CASSFDGTSGTNTGELFF. Full variable domain (rest looked up from reference TRBV5-1 and TRBJ2-2): KAGVTQTPRYLIKTRGQQVTLSCSPISGHRSVSWYQQTPGQGLQFLFEYFSETQRNKGNFPGRFSGRQFSNSRSEMNVSTLELGDSALYLCASSFDGTSGTNTGELFFGEGSRLTVL.

The V and J genes are TRBV24-1 and TRBJ2-3; perhaps TRBD1 as D (6 bases). The CDR3 loop spans 13 amino acids. Germline CDR1 and CDR2: KGHDR and SFDVKD. V was clipped by 5 bases and J by 4 bases, with 9 bases between them. In nucleotides, the CDR3 is TGTGCCACCAGTGCACAGGGAGCAGATACGCAGTATTTT. This codes for CATSAQGADTQYF.

This clone showed up just a few times. This sequence joins TRBV12-3 or TRBV12-4 and TRBJ2-7; 9 bases match TRBD1. This CDR3 is built from 12 residues. With V trimmed by 6 bases and J by 5 bases, 2 bases remained unmatched. The CDR3 loop reads CASRTGGDEQYF. CDR3 coding DNA: TGTGCCAGCAGGACAGGGGGTGACGAGCAGTACTTC.

The rearrangement joins TRBV6-1 to TRBJ1-6, with a possible D match to TRBD1 (5 bases). CDR3 length equals 14 residues. Germline V gene data show CDR1 as MNHNS and CDR2 as SASEGT. Trimming shortened V by 2 bases and J by 10 bases, and 12 bases separated the two germline ends. The CDR3 spells CASSEFRTLSPLHF. The CDR3 nucleotides read TGTGCCAGCAGTGAATTTCGGACACTATCACCCCTCCACTTT.

The chain combines TRBV4-1 with TRBJ2-1, with D maybe TRBD2 (6 bases). The CDR3 contains 16 residues. The germline V gene encodes CDR1 MGHRA and CDR2 YSYEKL. Trimming stripped 3 bases from V and 7 bases from J, with 19 bases between. The CDR3 nucleotides are TGCGCCAGCAGCCAGGAGGTTGTGGGGACTTATAATGAGCAGTTCTTC. Encoded protein: CASSQEVVGTYNEQFF.

The CDR3 region has the DNA TGTGCCAGCAGCCAGGCCGGGACAGGGATTGTTTATGGCTACACCTTC. This translates into CASSQAGTGIVYGYTF. The chain recombines TRBV7-2 with TRBJ1-2, with TRBD1 matching 9 bases. J was trimmed by 5 bases and V by 5 bases; bases with no gene match: 12. The germline V gene has CDR1 SGHTA and CDR2 FQGNSA. CDR3 size: 16 residues. Full variable domain (outside the CDR3, taken from reference TRBV7-2 and TRBJ1-2): GAGVSQSPSNKVTEKGKDVELRCDPISGHTALYWYRQSLGQGLEFLIYFQGNSAPDKSGLPSDRFSAERTGGSVSTLTIQRTQQEDSAVYLCASSQAGTGIVYGYTFGSGTRLTVV.